The sequence of this T cell receptor (beta chain) was determined in a study of shared clonotypes between healthy human individuals. General observations from the study: For naive CD4 cells, roughly 4.8% of clonotypes were shared across several donors.

Regarding this clone: Antigen: not known.

Selected positively for CCR7 and CD45RO-negative, naive CD8 cells excluded terminally differentiated effector memory CD45RA+ cells. Germline CDR1 SGHVS, CDR2 FQNEAQ. The CDR3 loop spans 14 amino acids. The trim removed 5 bases at V and 3 bases at J, leaving 3 bases unmatched. Some clones are missing from TCRdb's copy, which holds only in-frame ones; the method was immunoSEQ multiplex PCR. The sample has over 750,000 clones; 90% to 98% are singletons. The receptor was isolated from a man under 40 in good health. The genes are TRBV7-8 and TRBJ2-5, with 10 bases lining up with TRBD1. Sequenced: naive CD8+ T cells sorted from blood. CDR3 in amino acids: CASSTGTGEETQYF. For the CDR3, the DNA is TGTGCCAGCAGCACCGGGACAGGGGAAGAGACCCAGTACTTC.